Listed below are T cell receptor beta chains from one sample, sequenced in a study of OX40 agonist ivuxolimab in advanced cancers. Clones were sequenced by immunoSEQ multiplex PCR, and TCRdb holds only the in-frame ones, with some missing. The repertoire holds around 68,000 clones, with 80% to 95% as singletons. This specimen was CD4+ or CD8+ T cells sorted from blood, taken in a trial of the OX40 agonist ivuxolimab. The receptors originated from an adult with an advanced solid tumor such as melanoma, head and neck, liver or kidney cancer. Each CDR3 is given with its conserved first and last residue. A D gene is named only where the DNA matches it firmly.

TRBJ1-6,TRBV13,-,CASSHRGWGGSGSPLHF
TRBJ2-3,TRBV7-9,TRBD2,CASSSSSGLAGGTDTQYF
TRBJ2-7,TRBV5-1,TRBD2,CASSPLAGPTYEQYF
TRBJ2-5,TRBV7-6,-,CASSPRWDAEVETQYF
TRBJ1-6,TRBV27,-,CASSLNPRTARNNSPLHF
TRBJ2-5,TRBV11-3,-,CASSLTVQETQYF
TRBJ2-1,TRBV2,-,CASRLGPYNEQFF
TRBJ2-3,TRBV9,TRBD2,CASSVEAGGPGTDTQYF
TRBJ1-5,TRBV7-9,-,CASSATGGGNQPQHF
TRBJ2-7,TRBV6-5,-,CASSYSGPGEQYF
TRBJ2-7,TRBV7-3,-,CASSLHGPINAYEQYF
TRBJ2-1,TRBV6-5,-,CASMVLSGNEQFF
TRBJ1-5,TRBV5-4,-,CASSEGGGNQPQHF
TRBJ2-3,TRBV19,-,CASSPLDWPSATDTQYF
TRBJ1-2,TRBV29-1,-,CSVEGGKGNGYTF
TRBJ2-7,TRBV6-1,-,CASRDIYEQYF
TRBJ2-5,TRBV13,TRBD2,CASSPTKRGGGYQETQYF
TRBJ2-5,TRBV30,-,CAWNMRGETQYF
TRBJ2-7,TRBV11-2,-,CASSNILYEQYF
TRBJ2-3,TRBV13,-,CASSLGLRGSTQYF
TRBJ2-2,TRBV11-3,-,CASNYIGGVATGELFF
TRBJ1-4,TRBV6-5,-,CASSSRTSTNEKLFF
TRBJ1-5,TRBV7-3,-,CASSNRPGEPQHF
TRBJ2-7,TRBV7-6,TRBD1,CASSMLGQGHEQYF
TRBJ2-6,TRBV30,-,CAWSLGAAGANVLTF
TRBJ1-1,TRBV30,-,CAWSNWMAEAFF
TRBJ1-1,TRBV6-1,-,CASSEGGFRAFF
TRBJ2-5,TRBV6-1,-,CASSDRGAMETQYF
TRBJ1-1,TRBV4-1,-,CASSPGTLRDTEAFF
TRBJ2-1,TRBV12-5,-,CASGLVAFEQFF
TRBJ2-7,TRBV5-1,TRBD2,CASSLGLGLASYEQYF
TRBJ1-4,TRBV2,TRBD1,CASSEDRDNGFKLFF
TRBJ2-7,TRBV2,TRBD2,CASSRLAAQYF
TRBJ2-1,TRBV19,TRBD2,CASSTGTSGVNEQFF
TRBJ1-1,TRBV13,-,CASSLSGPDPHTEAFF
TRBJ1-1,TRBV7-9,TRBD1,CASSFTGTGKTEAFF
TRBJ2-2,TRBV6-1,-,CASSELRGSGELFF
TRBJ1-1,TRBV15,-,CATSKLGARPRGASEAFF
TRBJ2-7,TRBV5-1,TRBD2,CASSSLSGRIYEQYF
TRBJ1-5,TRBV7-3,-,CASSLTINQPQHF
TRBJ1-3,TRBV11-2,-,CASSLSLGSGNTIYF
TRBJ2-3,TRBV9,-,CASSVGVNTQYF
TRBJ1-4,TRBV19,-,CASTENGGFTEKLFF
TRBJ2-1,TRBV9,TRBD2,CASSPRLRGGPNEQFF
TRBJ2-1,TRBV7-2,-,CASSLGGRYNEQFF
TRBJ1-4,TRBV4-1,-,CASSQDGFPAPDLNEKLFF
TRBJ1-3,TRBV9,-,CASSVAGSGNTIYF
TRBJ1-4,TRBV19,TRBD1,CASSDRAGEKLFF
TRBJ1-4,TRBV12-5,TRBD1,CASGYSGQSNEKLFF
TRBJ1-5,TRBV18,-,CASSPLMGNQPQHF
TRBJ2-5,TRBV9,-,CASSPRAASPETQYF
TRBJ2-5,TRBV7-7,TRBD2,CASSFGLAGQETQYF
TRBJ1-4,TRBV19,TRBD1,CASSQGGQINEKLFF
TRBJ1-4,TRBV27,TRBD1,CASSLGQGNNEKLFF